A single sample gave rise to the 17 T cell receptor beta chains below, sequenced in a study of identical twins. TCRdb re-analysed the 5' RACE reads in MiXCR, keeping a single row per CDR3 protein. The repertoire holds roughly 290,000 distinct CDR3 sequences, with about 8.1% as singletons. This same sample was also part of a study on yellow fever vaccine responses in identical twins.

The source material was memory (CD45RO+) T cells sorted from blood. The receptors come from a woman younger than 35 in good health.

This clonotype was counted a few times. The CDR3 nucleotides read TGTGCCAGCAGCCCCCCTTGGGGGAACACTGAAGCTTTCTTT. It yields the protein CASSPPWGNTEAFF. The chain recombines TRBV7-9 with TRBJ1-1, with D hard to call. The CDR3 has 14 amino acids. Trimming stripped 5 bases from V and 1 base from J, with 11 bases between. Germline CDR1 and CDR2: SEHNR and FQNEAQ (reference sequence). Combining the CDR3 with reference TRBV7-9 and TRBJ1-1 gives the whole variable domain DTGVSQNPRHKITKRGQNVTFRCDPISEHNRLYWYRQTLGQGPEFLTYFQNEAQLEKSRLLSDRFSAERPKGSFSTLEIQRTEQGDSAMYLCASSPPWGNTEAFFGQGTRLTVV.

The chain combines TRBV6-1 with TRBJ2-1, with a weak D call TRBD1 (6 bases). CDR3 length equals 13 residues. CDR1 and CDR2 (germline): MNHNS, SASEGT. The V end was cut by 10 bases, the J end by 3 bases, with 13 bases between. CDR3 DNA sequence: TGTGCCATCATCGGACAGATCTACAATGAGCAGTTCTTC. Translated: CAIIGQIYNEQFF.

About this clonotype: Just one base apart from a much larger clone, this may be a read error. The chain couples TRBV20-1 to TRBJ2-7, with 8 positions matching TRBD2. CDR3 size: 13 residues. V lost 3 bases to trimming and J lost 3 bases; unmatched junction nucleotides: 4. The germline V gene has CDR1 DFQATT and CDR2 SNEGSKA (reference sequence). The CDR3 sequence is CSASLSGNYEQYF. Here the CDR3 DNA reads TGCAGTGCTAGTCTTAGCGGGAACTACGAGCAGTACTTC.

This clonotype was seen a handful of times. V gene TRBV6-4 combines with J gene TRBJ1-1; 7 bases line up with TRBD1. The CDR3 runs to 16 residues. Trimming took 2 bases from V and 3 from J; bases not matched to a gene: 9. Germline assignment: CDR1 MRHNA and CDR2 SNTAGT. The CDR3 spells CASSDTNRGIYTEAFF. CDR3 in DNA: TGTGCCAGCAGTGACACGAACAGGGGTATTTACACTGAAGCTTTCTTT.

This chain joins TRBV25-1 and TRBJ1-4, with D possibly matching TRBD1 (5 bases). Germline loops: CDR1 MGHDK, CDR2 SYGVNS. The V gene lost 4 bases and the J gene lost 3 bases, with 9 bases spanning the gap. This CDR3 contains 14 residues. In DNA, the CDR3 is TGTGCCAGCAGTGCCCAGGGATCTAATGAAAAACTGTTTTTT. The encoded protein is CASSAQGSNEKLFF.

This clonotype was seen a few times. The chain couples TRBV24-1 to TRBJ2-6; TRBD2 might be the D (7 bases). The V gene lost 4 bases and the J gene lost 6 bases, with 21 bases spanning the gap. The CDR3 sequence is 18 residues long. CDR1 is KGHDR, CDR2 SFDVKD, per germline. The CDR3 here is CATSDQNGGPVVANVLTF. CDR3 coding DNA: TGTGCCACCAGTGACCAGAACGGGGGGCCCGTTGTGGCCAACGTCCTGACTTTC.

J is TRBJ2-7 and V is TRBV6-1; D gene uncertain. The germline V and J ends were trimmed by 3 bases and 0 bases, with 3 bases remaining between them. CDR3 length equals 12 residues. Germline loops: CDR1 MNHNS, CDR2 SASEGT. CDR3 DNA: TGTGCCAGCAGTGAGGGCTCCTACGAGCAGTACGTC. Protein sequence: CASSEGSYEQYV.

The gene calls are TRBV6-1 and TRBJ1-4; D gene ambiguous. Germline V CDR1 and CDR2: MNHNS, SASEGT. This CDR3 contains 11 residues. V dropped 6 bases and J dropped 5 bases, with 4 bases sitting between them. The DNA of the CDR3 is TGTGCCAGCAGATACAATGAAAAACTGTTTTTT. Protein: CASRYNEKLFF.

This clonotype was found a few times. The CDR3 carries no conserved terminal phenylalanine or tryptophan, so it likely arises from a read error. Because the CDR3's place on the DNA is in doubt, the DNA is left out and the CDR3 is given as listed by TCRdb. The rearrangement uses TRBV12-3 or TRBV12-4 and TRBJ2-1; no check of the table's D call, TRBD1, against the DNA was made. The length of the CDR3 is 14 amino acids, counting both ends. This chain's CDR3 is CASSLGGVGGTQSL.

The chain combines TRBV3-1 with TRBJ2-5, with 14 bases lining up with TRBD2. The CDR3 spans 19 residues. Trimming took 0 bases from V and 0 from J; bases not matched to a gene: 6. Germline V gene sequence: CDR1 LGHDT, CDR2 YNNKEL (reference sequence). The CDR3: CASSQDMGLAGANQETQYF. In DNA, the CDR3 is TGTGCCAGCAGCCAAGATATGGGACTAGCGGGGGCCAACCAAGAGACCCAGTACTTC.

The J gene is TRBJ2-5, the V gene TRBV12-3 or TRBV12-4, with 10 bases fitting TRBD1. V gave up 6 bases and J gave up 7 bases; unmatched junction bases: 5. CDR3 length: 13 residues. The CDR3 DNA reads TGTGCCAGCAGCCCTGGACAGGGGGTGACCCAGTACTTC. As protein: CASSPGQGVTQYF.

In its sample, this clonotype was seen many times. V is TRBV11-2 and J is TRBJ2-3; TRBD1 might be the D (5 bases). V lost 4 bases to trimming and J lost 4 bases, with 15 bases between them. Per the germline V gene, CDR1 is SGHAT and CDR2 is FQNNGV. The CDR3 spans 15 residues. CDR3: CASSSPRAFSDTQYF. Written as DNA, the CDR3 is TGTGCCAGCAGCTCCCCCAGGGCCTTCTCAGATACGCAGTATTTT.

In its sample, this clonotype was seen many times. V usage is TRBV5-1 and J usage is TRBJ1-4; weak D call: TRBD1 (6 bases). V lost 4 bases and J lost 8, with 24 bases in between. The germline gives CDR1 SGHRS, CDR2 YFSETQ. The CDR3 runs to 17 residues. The CDR3 DNA sequence: TGCGCCAGCAGCACCGGACAGATTGGAAGTGGGGCAGAAAAACTGTTTTTT. Its translation is CASSTGQIGSGAEKLFF.

Ten or more counts support this clonotype. The V and J genes are TRBV10-2 and TRBJ2-3, with D perhaps matching TRBD1 (5 bases). V was pared by 0 bases and J by 0 bases, with 7 bases between. The length of the CDR3 is 15 residues. The germline CDR1 and CDR2 sequences are WSHSY and SAAADI. This CDR3 reads CASSESTVSTDTQYF. The CDR3 nucleotides are TGCGCCAGCAGTGAGTCGACAGTAAGCACAGATACGCAGTATTTT.

This clonotype was recorded a few times. The V and J genes are TRBV2 and TRBJ1-2, with D tentatively TRBD1 (6 bases). Germline V lookup: CDR1 SNHLY, CDR2 FYNNEI. Trimming removed 6 bases from V and 4 bases from J, with 15 bases in between. The length of the CDR3 is 14 residues. The CDR3 sequence: CASRTQGGIYGYTF. CDR3 in DNA: TGTGCCAGCAGGACACAGGGAGGGATCTATGGCTACACCTTC.

This clonotype was seen at least ten times. The chain is built from TRBV7-9 and TRBJ1-1; D gene unclear. Germline values: CDR1 SEHNR, CDR2 FQNEAQ (reference sequence). V was pared by 3 bases and J by 0 bases, with 11 bases between. CDR3 length equals 15 residues. The CDR3 nucleotides are TGTGCCAGCAGCTTTTTAGGTCCCCTGAACACTGAAGCTTTCTTT. Amino acids: CASSFLGPLNTEAFF. The whole variable domain, filled in from reference TRBV7-9 and TRBJ1-1, reads DTGVSQNPRHKITKRGQNVTFRCDPISEHNRLYWYRQTLGQGPEFLTYFQNEAQLEKSRLLSDRFSAERPKGSFSTLEIQRTEQGDSAMYLCASSFLGPLNTEAFFGQGTRLTVV.

The chain combines TRBV5-1 with TRBJ1-1; D remains ambiguous. This CDR3 region has 17 residues. Germline lookup yields CDR1 SGHRS and CDR2 YFSETQ. The V end lost 0 bases, the J end lost 7 bases, and 22 bases lay between the germline ends. CDR3 in amino acids: CASSLAFYQSRIVEAFF. In DNA, the CDR3 is TGCGCCAGCAGCTTGGCCTTTTACCAAAGCAGAATAGTTGAAGCTTTCTTT.